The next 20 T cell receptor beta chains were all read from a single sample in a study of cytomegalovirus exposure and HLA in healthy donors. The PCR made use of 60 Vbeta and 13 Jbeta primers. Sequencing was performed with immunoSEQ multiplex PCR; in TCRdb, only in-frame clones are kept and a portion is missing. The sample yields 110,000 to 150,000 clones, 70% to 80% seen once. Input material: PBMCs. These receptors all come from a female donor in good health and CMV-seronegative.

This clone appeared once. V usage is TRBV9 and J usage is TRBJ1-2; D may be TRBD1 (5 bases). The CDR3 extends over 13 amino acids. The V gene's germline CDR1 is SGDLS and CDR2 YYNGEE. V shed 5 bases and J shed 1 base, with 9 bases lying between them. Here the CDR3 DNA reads TGTGCCAGCAGTCGGGACTTTAACTATGGCTACACCTTC. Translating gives CASSRDFNYGYTF.

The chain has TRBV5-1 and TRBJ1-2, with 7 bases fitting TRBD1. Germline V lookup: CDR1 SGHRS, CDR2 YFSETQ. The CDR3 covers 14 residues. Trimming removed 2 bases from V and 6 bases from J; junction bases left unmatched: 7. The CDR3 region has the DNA TGCGCCAGCAGCTTAGTCACAGGGGATAATGGCTACACCTTC. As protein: CASSLVTGDNGYTF.

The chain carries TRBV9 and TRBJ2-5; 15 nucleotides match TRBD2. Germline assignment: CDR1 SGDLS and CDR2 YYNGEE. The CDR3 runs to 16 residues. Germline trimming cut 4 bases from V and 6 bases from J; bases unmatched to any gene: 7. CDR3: CASSPRTSGGAQTQYF. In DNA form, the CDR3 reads TGTGCCAGCAGCCCCCGGACTAGCGGGGGGGCACAGACCCAGTACTTC.

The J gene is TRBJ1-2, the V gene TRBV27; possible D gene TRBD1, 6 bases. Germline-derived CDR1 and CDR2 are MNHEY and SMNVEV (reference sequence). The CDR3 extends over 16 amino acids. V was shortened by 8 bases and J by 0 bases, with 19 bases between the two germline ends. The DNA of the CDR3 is TGTGCCAGCGTTTTTTACGGACAGACCTCTAACTATGGCTACACCTTC. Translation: CASVFYGQTSNYGYTF.

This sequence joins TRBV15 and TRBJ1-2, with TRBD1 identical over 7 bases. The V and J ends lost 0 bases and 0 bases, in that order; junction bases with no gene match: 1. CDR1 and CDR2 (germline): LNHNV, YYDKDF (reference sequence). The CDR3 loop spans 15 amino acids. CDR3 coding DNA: TGTGCCACCAGCAGAGAAACAGGGGCTAACTATGGCTACACCTTC. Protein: CATSRETGANYGYTF.

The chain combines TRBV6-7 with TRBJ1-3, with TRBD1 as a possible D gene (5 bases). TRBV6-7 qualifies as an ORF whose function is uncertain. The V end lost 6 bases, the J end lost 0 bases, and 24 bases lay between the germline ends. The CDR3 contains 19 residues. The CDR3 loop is CASSRPGGGRLPSGNTIYF. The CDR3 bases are TGTGCCAGCAGCCGCCCGGGGGGAGGTAGGCTGCCCTCTGGAAACACCATATATTTT.

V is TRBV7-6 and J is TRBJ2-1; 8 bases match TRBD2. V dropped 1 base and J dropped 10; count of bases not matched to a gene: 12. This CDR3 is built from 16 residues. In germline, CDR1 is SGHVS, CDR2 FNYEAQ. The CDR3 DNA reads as TGTGCCAGCAGCTTAGTGGGGACTAGGCCCTCGGAGGAGCAGTTCTTC. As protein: CASSLVGTRPSEEQFF.

DNA of the CDR3: TGTGCCAGCAGCCTCTTGGAGAGGACAGATACGCAGTATTTT. The encoded protein is CASSLLERTDTQYF. The chain carries TRBV7-9 and TRBJ2-3; D is unresolved. With 5 bases removed from V and 3 bases from J, the gap between germline ends came to 12 bases. Germline loops: CDR1 SEHNR, CDR2 FQNEAQ (reference sequence). The CDR3 loop spans 14 amino acids.

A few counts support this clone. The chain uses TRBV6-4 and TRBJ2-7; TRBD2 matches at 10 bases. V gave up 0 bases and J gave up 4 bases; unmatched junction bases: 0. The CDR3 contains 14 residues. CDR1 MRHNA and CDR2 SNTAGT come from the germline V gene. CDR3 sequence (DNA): TGTGCCAGCAGTGACTCTAGCGGGGGGTACGAGCAGTACTTC. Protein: CASSDSSGGYEQYF.

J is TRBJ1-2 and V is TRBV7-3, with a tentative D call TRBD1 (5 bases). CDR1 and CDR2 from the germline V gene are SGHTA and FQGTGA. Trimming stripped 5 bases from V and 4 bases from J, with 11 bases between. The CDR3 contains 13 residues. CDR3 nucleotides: TGTGCCAGCAGCCGGGACTATGGCTATGGCTACACCTTC. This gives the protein CASSRDYGYGYTF.

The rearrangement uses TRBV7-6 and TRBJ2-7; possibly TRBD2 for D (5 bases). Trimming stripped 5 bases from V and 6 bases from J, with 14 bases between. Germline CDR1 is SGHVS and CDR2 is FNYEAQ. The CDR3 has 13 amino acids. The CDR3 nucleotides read TGTGCCAGCAGCCGAACTAGGCAGCTCGAGCAGTACTTC. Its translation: CASSRTRQLEQYF.

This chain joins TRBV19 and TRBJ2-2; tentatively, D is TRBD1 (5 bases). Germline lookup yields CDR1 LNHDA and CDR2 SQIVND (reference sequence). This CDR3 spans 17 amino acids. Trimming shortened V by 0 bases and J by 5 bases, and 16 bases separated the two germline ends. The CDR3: CASSIDWTTAYTGELFF. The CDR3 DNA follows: TGTGCCAGTAGTATAGATTGGACGACAGCCTATACCGGGGAGCTGTTTTTT.

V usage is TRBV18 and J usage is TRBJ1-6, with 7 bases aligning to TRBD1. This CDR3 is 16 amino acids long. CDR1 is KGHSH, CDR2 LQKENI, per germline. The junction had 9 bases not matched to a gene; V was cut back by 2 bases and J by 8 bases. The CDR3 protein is CASSPVLKGADSPLHF. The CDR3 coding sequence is TGTGCCAGCTCACCAGTTTTAAAGGGGGCGGATTCACCCCTCCACTTT.

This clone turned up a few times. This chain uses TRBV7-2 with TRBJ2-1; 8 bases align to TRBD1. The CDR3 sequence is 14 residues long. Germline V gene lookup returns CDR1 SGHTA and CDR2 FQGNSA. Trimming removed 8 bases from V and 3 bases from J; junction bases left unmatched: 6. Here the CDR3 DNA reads TGTGCCAGCGCCACAGGGGGGATCTACAATGAGCAGTTCTTC. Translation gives CASATGGIYNEQFF.

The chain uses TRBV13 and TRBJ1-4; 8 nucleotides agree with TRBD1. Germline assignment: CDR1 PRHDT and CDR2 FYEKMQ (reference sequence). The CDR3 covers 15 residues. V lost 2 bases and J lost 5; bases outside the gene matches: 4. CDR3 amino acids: CASSLRGQANEKLFF. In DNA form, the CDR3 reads TGTGCCAGCAGCTTAAGGGGACAGGCCAATGAAAAACTGTTTTTT.

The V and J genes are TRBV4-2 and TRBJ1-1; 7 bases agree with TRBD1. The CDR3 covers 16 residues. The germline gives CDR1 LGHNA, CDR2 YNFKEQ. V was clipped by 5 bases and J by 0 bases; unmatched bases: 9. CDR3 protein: CASSYRQGSMNTEAFF. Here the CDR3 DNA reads TGTGCCAGCAGCTACCGACAGGGCTCCATGAACACTGAAGCTTTCTTT.

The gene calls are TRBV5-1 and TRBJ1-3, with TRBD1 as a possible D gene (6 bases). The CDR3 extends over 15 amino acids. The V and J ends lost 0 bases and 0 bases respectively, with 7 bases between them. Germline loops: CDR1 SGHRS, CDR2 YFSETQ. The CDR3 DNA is TGCGCCAGCAGCTTGGTACAGGGCTCTGGAAACACCATATATTTT. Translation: CASSLVQGSGNTIYF.

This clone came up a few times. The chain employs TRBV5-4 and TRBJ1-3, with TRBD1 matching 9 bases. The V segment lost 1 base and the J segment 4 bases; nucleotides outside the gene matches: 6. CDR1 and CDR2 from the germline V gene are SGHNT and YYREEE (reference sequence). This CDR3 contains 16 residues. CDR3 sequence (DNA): TGTGCCAGCAGCTTGTACAGGGGGCTAAACGGAAACACCATATATTTT. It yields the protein CASSLYRGLNGNTIYF.

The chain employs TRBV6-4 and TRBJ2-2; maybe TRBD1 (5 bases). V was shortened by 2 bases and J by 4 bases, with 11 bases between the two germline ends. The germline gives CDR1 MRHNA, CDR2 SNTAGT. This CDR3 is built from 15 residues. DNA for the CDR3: TGTGCCAGCAGTGACACCCGACAGAGCACCGGGGAGCTGTTTTTT. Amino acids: CASSDTRQSTGELFF.

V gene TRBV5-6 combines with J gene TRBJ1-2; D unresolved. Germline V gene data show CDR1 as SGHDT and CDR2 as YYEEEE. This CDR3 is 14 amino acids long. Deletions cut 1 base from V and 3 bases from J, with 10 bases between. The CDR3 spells CASSLIQVHYGYTF. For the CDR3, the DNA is TGTGCCAGCAGCTTGATCCAGGTACACTATGGCTACACCTTC.